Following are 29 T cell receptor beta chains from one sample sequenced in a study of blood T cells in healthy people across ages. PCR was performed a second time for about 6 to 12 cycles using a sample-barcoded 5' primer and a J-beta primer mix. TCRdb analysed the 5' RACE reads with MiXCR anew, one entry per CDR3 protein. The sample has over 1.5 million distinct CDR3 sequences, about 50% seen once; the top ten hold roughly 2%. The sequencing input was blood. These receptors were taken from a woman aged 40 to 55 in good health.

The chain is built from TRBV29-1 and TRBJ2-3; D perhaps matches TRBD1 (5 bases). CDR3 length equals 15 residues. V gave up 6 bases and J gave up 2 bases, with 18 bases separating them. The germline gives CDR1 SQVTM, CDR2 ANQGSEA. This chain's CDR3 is CSVASDTSLTDTQYF. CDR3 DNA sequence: TGCAGCGTAGCCTCGGACACCTCTCTCACAGATACGCAGTATTTT.

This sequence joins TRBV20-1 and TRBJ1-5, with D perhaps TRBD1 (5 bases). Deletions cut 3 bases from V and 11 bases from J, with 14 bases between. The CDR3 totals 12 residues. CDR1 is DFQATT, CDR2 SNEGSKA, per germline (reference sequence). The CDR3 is CSARSQGWAQHF. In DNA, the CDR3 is TGCAGTGCTAGGTCTCAGGGTTGGGCCCAGCATTTT.

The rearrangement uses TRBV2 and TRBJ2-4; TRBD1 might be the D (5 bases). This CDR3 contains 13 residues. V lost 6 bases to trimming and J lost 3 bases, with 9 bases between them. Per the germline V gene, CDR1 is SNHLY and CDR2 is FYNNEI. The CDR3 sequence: CASRDRGKNIQYF. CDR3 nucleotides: TGTGCCAGCAGAGATAGGGGCAAAAACATTCAGTACTTC.

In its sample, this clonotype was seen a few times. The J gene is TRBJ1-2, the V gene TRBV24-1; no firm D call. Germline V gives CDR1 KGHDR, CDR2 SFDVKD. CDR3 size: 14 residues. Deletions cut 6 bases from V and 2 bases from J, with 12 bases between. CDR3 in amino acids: CATSTTTQNYGYTF. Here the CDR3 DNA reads TGTGCCACCAGTACGACCACTCAGAACTATGGCTACACCTTC.

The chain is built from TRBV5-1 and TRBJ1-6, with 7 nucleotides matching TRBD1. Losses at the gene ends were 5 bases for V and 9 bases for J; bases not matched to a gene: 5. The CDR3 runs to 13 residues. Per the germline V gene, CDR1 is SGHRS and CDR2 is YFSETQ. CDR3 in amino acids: CASRTSGGSPLHF. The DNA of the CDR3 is TGCGCCAGCAGGACCTCAGGGGGTTCACCCCTCCACTTT.

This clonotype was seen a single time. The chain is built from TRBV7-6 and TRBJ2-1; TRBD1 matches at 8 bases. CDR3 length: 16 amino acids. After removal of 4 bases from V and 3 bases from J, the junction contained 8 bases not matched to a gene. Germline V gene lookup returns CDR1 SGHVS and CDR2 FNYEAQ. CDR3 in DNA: TGTGCCAGCAGCTCCAACCCGGGACAGGTCTACAATGAGCAGTTCTTC. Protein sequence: CASSSNPGQVYNEQFF.

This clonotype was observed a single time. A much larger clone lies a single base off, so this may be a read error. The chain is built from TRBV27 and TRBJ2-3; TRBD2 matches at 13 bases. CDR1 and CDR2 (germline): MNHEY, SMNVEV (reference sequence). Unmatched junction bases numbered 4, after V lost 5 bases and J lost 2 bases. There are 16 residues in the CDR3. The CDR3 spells CASSIGLAGATDTQYF. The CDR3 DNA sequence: TGTGCCAGCAGTATCGGACTAGCGGGGGCCACAGATACGCAGTATTTT.

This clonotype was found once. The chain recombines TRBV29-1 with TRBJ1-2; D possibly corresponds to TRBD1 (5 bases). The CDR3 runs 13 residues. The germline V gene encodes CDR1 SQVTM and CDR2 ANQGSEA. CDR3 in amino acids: CGDWKAGTYGYTF. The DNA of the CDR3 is TGCGGCGACTGGAAGGCGGGGACCTATGGCTACACCTTC.

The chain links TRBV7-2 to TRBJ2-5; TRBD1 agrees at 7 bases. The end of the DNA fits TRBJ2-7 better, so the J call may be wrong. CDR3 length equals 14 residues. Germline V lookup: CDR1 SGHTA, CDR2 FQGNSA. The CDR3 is CASSRDRAVGEQYF. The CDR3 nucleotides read TGTGCCAGCAGCCGCGACAGGGCGGTCGGCGAGCAGTACTTC.

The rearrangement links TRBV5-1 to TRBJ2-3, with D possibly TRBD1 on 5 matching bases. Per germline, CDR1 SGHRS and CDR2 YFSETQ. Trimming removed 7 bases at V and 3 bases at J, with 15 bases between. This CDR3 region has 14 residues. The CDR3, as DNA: TGCGCCAGCGGCCTGGGGCACGAGACAGATACGCAGTATTTT. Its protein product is CASGLGHETDTQYF.

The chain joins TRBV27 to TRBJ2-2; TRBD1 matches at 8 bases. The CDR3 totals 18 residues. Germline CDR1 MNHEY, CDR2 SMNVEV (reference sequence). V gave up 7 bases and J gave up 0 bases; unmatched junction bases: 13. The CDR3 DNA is TGTGCCAGCATCCCAAAAAACAGGGGGAGAGCGAACACCGGGGAGCTGTTTTTT. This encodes CASIPKNRGRANTGELFF.

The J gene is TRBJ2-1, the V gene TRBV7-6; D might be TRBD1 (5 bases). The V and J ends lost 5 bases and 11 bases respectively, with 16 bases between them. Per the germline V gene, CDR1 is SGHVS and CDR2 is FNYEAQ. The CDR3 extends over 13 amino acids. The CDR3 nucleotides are TGTGCCAGCAGCCTATCCCGAGACAGCAAGCAGTTCTTC. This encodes CASSLSRDSKQFF.

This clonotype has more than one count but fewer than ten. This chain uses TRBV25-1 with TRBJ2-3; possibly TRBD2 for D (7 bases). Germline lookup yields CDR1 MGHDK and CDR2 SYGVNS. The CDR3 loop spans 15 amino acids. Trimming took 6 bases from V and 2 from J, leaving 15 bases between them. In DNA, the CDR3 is TGTGCCAGCAGCGAGGGGGGGCTCTCCACAGATACGCAGTATTTT. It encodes CASSEGGLSTDTQYF.

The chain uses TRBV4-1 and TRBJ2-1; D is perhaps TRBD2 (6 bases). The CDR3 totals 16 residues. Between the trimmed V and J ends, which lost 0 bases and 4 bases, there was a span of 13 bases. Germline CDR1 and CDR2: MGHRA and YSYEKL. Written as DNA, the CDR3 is TGCGCCAGCAGCCAAGAGGGGGTACTAGCATACAATGAGCAGTTCTTC. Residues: CASSQEGVLAYNEQFF.

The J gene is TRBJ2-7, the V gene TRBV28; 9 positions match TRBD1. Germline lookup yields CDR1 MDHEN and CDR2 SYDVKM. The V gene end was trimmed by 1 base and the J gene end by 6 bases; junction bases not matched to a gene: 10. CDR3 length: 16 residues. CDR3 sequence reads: CASSLSSGQGRGEQYF. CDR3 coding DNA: TGTGCCAGCAGTTTATCCTCCGGACAGGGGCGAGGCGAGCAGTACTTC.

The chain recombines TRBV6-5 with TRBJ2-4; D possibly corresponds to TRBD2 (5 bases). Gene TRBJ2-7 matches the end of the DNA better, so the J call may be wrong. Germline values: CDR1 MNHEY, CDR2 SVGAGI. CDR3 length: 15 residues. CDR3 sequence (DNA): TGTGCCAGCAGGAGCGGAGGTGGGGTCTCCTACGAGCAGTACTTC. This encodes CASRSGGGVSYEQYF.

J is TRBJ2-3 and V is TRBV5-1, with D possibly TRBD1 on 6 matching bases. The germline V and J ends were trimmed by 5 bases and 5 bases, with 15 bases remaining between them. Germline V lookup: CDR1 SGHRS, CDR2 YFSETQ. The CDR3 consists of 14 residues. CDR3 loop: CASSPRAGEDTQYF. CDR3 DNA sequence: TGCGCCAGCAGTCCGAGAGCAGGGGAAGATACGCAGTATTTT.

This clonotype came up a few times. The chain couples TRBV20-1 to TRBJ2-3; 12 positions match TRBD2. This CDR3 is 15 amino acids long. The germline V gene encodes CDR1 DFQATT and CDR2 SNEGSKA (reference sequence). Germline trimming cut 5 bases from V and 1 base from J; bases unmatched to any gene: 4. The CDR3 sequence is CSAPGLAGRTDTQYF. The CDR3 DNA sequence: TGCAGTGCTCCCGGACTAGCGGGACGCACAGATACGCAGTATTTT.

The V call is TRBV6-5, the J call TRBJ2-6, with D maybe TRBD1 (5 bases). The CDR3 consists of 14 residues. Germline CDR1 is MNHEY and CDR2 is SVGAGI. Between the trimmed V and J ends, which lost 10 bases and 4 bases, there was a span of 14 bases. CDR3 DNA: TGTGCCACCACAGGCCTGCGGGGGGCCAACGTCCTGACTTTC. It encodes CATTGLRGANVLTF.

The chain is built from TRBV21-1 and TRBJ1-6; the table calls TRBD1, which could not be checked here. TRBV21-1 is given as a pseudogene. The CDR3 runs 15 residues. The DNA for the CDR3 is TGTGCCAGCAGCAAACGGGACAGGGAGGTTTCACCCCTCCACTTT. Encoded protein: CASSKRDREVSPLHF.

The CDR3 here is CSARPRLAESADTQYF. Here the CDR3 DNA reads TGCAGTGCCCGACCCCGACTAGCCGAATCGGCAGATACGCAGTATTTT. The V and J genes are TRBV20-1 and TRBJ2-3, with 7 bases lining up with TRBD2. The CDR3 has 16 amino acids. Trimming cost V 6 bases and J 4 bases; bases outside gene matches: 16. The germline gives CDR1 DFQATT, CDR2 SNEGSKA (reference sequence).

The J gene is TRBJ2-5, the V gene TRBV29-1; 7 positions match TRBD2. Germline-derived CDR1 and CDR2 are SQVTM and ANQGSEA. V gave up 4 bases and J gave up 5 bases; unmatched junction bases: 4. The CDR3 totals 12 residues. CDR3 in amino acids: CSVATSRETQYF. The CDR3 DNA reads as TGCAGCGTTGCGACTAGCCGGGAGACCCAGTACTTC.

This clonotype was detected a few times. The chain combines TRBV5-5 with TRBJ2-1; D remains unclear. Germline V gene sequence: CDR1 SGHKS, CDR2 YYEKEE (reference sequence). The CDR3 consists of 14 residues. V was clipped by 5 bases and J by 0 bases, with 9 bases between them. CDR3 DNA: TGTGCCAGCAGGGGATTTAGCTCCTACAATGAGCAGTTCTTC. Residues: CASRGFSSYNEQFF.

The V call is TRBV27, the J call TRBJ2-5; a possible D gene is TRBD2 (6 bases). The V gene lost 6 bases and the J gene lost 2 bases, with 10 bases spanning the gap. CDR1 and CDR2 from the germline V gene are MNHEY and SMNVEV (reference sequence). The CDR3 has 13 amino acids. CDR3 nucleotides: TGTGCCAGCAGGAGGGACTTGCAAGAGACCCAGTACTTC. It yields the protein CASRRDLQETQYF.

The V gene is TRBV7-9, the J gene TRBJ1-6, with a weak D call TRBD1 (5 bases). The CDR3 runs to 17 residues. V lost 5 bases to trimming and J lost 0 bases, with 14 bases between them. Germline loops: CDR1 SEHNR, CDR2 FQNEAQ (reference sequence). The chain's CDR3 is CASSPEGTSSYNSPLHF. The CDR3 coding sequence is TGTGCCAGCAGCCCGGAGGGGACGAGCTCCTATAATTCACCCCTCCACTTT.

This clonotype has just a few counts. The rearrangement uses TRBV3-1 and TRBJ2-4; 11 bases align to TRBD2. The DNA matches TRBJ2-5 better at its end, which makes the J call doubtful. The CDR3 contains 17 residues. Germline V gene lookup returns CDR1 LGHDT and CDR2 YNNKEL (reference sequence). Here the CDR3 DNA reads TGTGCCAGCAGCAACACTAGCGGGGGAGTCTACCAAGAGACCCAGTACTTC. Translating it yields CASSNTSGGVYQETQYF.

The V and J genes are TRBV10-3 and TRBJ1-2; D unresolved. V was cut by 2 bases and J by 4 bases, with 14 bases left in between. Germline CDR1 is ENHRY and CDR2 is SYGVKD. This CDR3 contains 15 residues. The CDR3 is CAISEQDRRSYGYTF. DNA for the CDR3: TGTGCCATCAGTGAGCAGGACCGAAGATCCTATGGCTACACCTTC.

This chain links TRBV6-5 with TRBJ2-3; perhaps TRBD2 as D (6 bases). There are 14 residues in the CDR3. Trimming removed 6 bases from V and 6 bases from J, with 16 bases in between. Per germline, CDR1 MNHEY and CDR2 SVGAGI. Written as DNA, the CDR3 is TGTGCCAGCAGGAGACCGGCGGGGCCTGATACGCAGTATTTT. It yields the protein CASRRPAGPDTQYF.

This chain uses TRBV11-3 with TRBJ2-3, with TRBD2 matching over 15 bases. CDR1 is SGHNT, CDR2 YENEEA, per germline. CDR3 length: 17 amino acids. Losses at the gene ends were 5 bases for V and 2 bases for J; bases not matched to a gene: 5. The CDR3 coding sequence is TGTGCCAGCAGCCCCGGACTAGCGGGGGGGAACACAGATACGCAGTATTTT. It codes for CASSPGLAGGNTDTQYF. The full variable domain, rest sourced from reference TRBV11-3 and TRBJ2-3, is EAGVVQSPRYKIIEKKQPVAFWCNPISGHNTLYWYLQNLGQGPELLIRYENEEAVDDSQLPKDRFSAERLKGVDSTLKIQPAELGDSAVYLCASSPGLAGGNTDTQYFGPGTRLTVL.